This record concerns one T cell receptor beta chain sequence. A few counts support this clonotype. Its antigen is not yet known. No base qualities exist here, and no much larger clone lies one base off it. This sample stems from a study of T cell repertoires in cytomegalovirus infection (dated 2019 in TCRdb). Some background on the complete study: Donor HLA type was relevant to the analysis, as public TCR beta signatures indicated carriage of CMV infection together with the matching HLA type. Broader findings and caveats from the paper: The ex vivo response was dominated by HLA-C-restricted CMV-specific TCR beta clonotypes, and the single most frequent clonotype in two of eight donors was supplied by these HLA-C-restricted clonotypes. In both this cohort and an independent cohort of a few hundred donors, the cumulative frequency of public TCR beta family members distinguished carriers of CMV infection plus the relevant HLA type.

Unmatched junction bases come to 8, with V trimmed by 3 bases and J by 5 bases. Including the terminal cysteine and phenylalanine, the CDR3 comprises 15 residues. Only the CDR3 region is kept as DNA, spanning 45 bases read in frame from base 1. The germline V gene supplies CDR1 SGHDT and CDR2 YYEEEE. The instrument was an Illumina HiSeq 1500. TCRdb's own reprocessing of the public reads used fastp at Q25 and MiXCR and kept productive beta chains. Each entry merges the rows of one CDR3 protein and shows their most common DNA and genes. The sample table records 270,000 or so distinct CDR3 sequences; approximately 15% of these occur just once. The ten largest clones represent around 43% of the sample.

Material for sequencing was CD8+ T cells from PBMCs. This clonotype was obtained from a human donor in good health (CMV status not recorded). Some clones in this sample may be carry-over from other donors' samples. This receptor chain uses TRBV5-6 and TRBJ2-3, with 8 junctional bases fitting TRBD1. The nucleotides read TGTGCCAGCAGCTCGACAGGGGAAGAGGGAGATACGCAGTATTTT. It is translated as CASSSTGEEGDTQYF. Joined to the reference TRBV5-6 and TRBJ2-3 proteins, this CDR3 gives the full variable domain: DAGVTQSPTHLIKTRGQQVTLRCSPKSGHDTVSWYQQALGQGPQFIFQYYEEEERQRGNFPDRFSGHQFPNYSSELNVNALLLGDSALYLCASSSTGEEGDTQYFGPGTRLTVL.